One and the same sample provided the 31 T cell receptor beta chains below, sequenced in a study of T cell changes during pregnancy in multiple sclerosis. The method was immunoSEQ multiplex PCR; TCRdb's version includes in-frame clones alone and lacks a portion of them. The sample includes some 80,000 clones, more than 80% of them seen just once. The starting material was peripheral blood, obtained in the first trimester of pregnancy. These receptors originate from a female donor in good health, enrolled as a control in a pregnancy study.

Of note for this clone: This sample includes further DNA sequences coding for the same CDR3. The gene calls are TRBV11-2 and TRBJ1-4, with 10 bases that match TRBD1. Germline CDR1 reads SGHAT; CDR2 reads FQNNGV. The CDR3 is 14 residues long. V lost 5 bases to trimming and J lost 7 bases; unmatched junction nucleotides: 4. The CDR3 DNA follows: TGTGCCAGCAGCCGGGACAGGGGTGGTGAAAAACTGTTTTTT. This codes for CASSRDRGGEKLFF.

The rearrangement links TRBV10-3 to TRBJ1-6; 9 positions match TRBD1. The CDR3 covers 14 residues. Germline trimming cut 5 bases from V and 8 bases from J; bases unmatched to any gene: 4. The germline CDR1 and CDR2 sequences are ENHRY and SYGVKD. The CDR3 region is CAISPTGGDSPLHF. The CDR3 DNA is TGTGCCATCAGTCCGACAGGGGGAGATTCACCCCTCCACTTT.

The V gene is TRBV5-4, the J gene TRBJ1-5, with TRBD1 as a possible D gene (6 bases). The length of the CDR3 is 15 residues. Germline V CDR1 and CDR2: SGHNT, YYREEE (reference sequence). Trimming stripped 0 bases from V and 7 bases from J, with 14 bases between. The CDR3 DNA is TGTGCCAGCAGCTTGGCCGGGCAGGGGAACCAGCCCCAGCATTTT. Its translation is CASSLAGQGNQPQHF.

J is TRBJ1-1 and V is TRBV18; D perhaps matches TRBD1 (6 bases). V was cut by 6 bases and J by 1 base, with 9 bases left in between. CDR1 is KGHSH and CDR2 is LQKENI in the germline V gene. This CDR3 spans 13 amino acids. The CDR3 region is CASSQGQNTEAFF. The DNA of the CDR3 is TGTGCCAGCTCTCAGGGACAGAACACTGAAGCTTTCTTT.

J is TRBJ1-2 and V is TRBV30; TRBD1 aligns across 7 bases. The CDR3 has 13 amino acids. Unmatched junction bases numbered 11, after V lost 5 bases and J lost 8 bases. Germline V gene sequence: CDR1 GTSNPN, CDR2 SVGIG (reference sequence). This chain's CDR3 is CAWGTVALGGYTF. CDR3 bases: TGTGCCTGGGGGACAGTGGCACTAGGGGGCTACACCTTC.

Here the CDR3 reads CASSFSGTGDGYTF. The CDR3 DNA reads as TGTGCCAGCAGTTTCTCCGGGACAGGGGATGGCTACACCTTC. The chain links TRBV6-6 to TRBJ1-2, with 10 bases that match TRBD1. J gave up 6 bases and V 4 bases, and 5 bases lay outside the gene matches. Germline V gene data show CDR1 as MNHNY and CDR2 as SVGAGI (reference sequence). This CDR3 contains 14 residues.

The chain recombines TRBV28 with TRBJ1-2; 8 bases match TRBD1. From germline, CDR1 is MDHEN and CDR2 SYDVKM. Germline trimming cut 5 bases from V and 3 bases from J; bases unmatched to any gene: 11. This CDR3 has 16 amino acids. The CDR3 nucleotides read TGTGCCAGCAGTGAGCTACAGGGGGGAGTCTACTATGGCTACACCTTC. Translating gives CASSELQGGVYYGYTF.

The genes are TRBV7-9 and TRBJ1-1, with D tentatively TRBD1 (5 bases). Germline V gives CDR1 SEHNR, CDR2 FQNEAQ (reference sequence). V was pared by 5 bases and J by 2 bases, with 15 bases between. The CDR3 sequence is 15 residues long. CDR3 in DNA: TGTGCCAGCAGCCGTTATGGGCAGGGAAACACTGAAGCTTTCTTT. It is translated as CASSRYGQGNTEAFF.

The V and J genes are TRBV27 and TRBJ1-1, with D maybe TRBD1 (5 bases). Germline CDR1 is MNHEY and CDR2 is SMNVEV (reference sequence). CDR3 length: 13 amino acids. Trimming removed 4 bases at V and 1 base at J, with 7 bases between. The DNA of the CDR3 is TGTGCCAGCAGTTGGGGCAGGAACACTGAAGCTTTCTTT. It translates to CASSWGRNTEAFF.

This sequence joins TRBV27 and TRBJ2-1, with TRBD2 identical over 8 bases. The CDR3 covers 19 residues. The trim removed 3 bases at V and 4 bases at J, leaving 17 bases unmatched. Germline V gene data show CDR1 as MNHEY and CDR2 as SMNVEV (reference sequence). The CDR3 spells CASSLRAVAGGLSYNEQFF. The CDR3 coding sequence is TGTGCCAGCAGTTTGAGGGCGGTTGCGGGGGGCCTCTCTTACAATGAGCAGTTCTTC.

V is TRBV27 and J is TRBJ1-1; possible D gene TRBD1, 5 bases. Trimming stripped 4 bases from V and 1 base from J, with 16 bases between. Germline CDR1 and CDR2: MNHEY and SMNVEV (reference sequence). CDR3 length equals 16 residues. For the CDR3, the DNA is TGTGCCAGCAGTTCGTTTGGGGGAGGGAAGAACACTGAAGCTTTCTTT. This encodes CASSSFGGGKNTEAFF.

The chain carries TRBV15 and TRBJ1-1; TRBD1 matches at 8 bases. The CDR3 is 14 amino acids. Germline assignment: CDR1 LNHNV and CDR2 YYDKDF (reference sequence). V lost 8 bases to trimming and J lost 5 bases; unmatched junction nucleotides: 10. The CDR3 reads CATGQDRAKTEAFF. Written as DNA, the CDR3 is TGTGCCACCGGACAGGACAGGGCGAAGACTGAAGCTTTCTTT.

The J gene is TRBJ2-3, the V gene TRBV29-1; 11 positions match TRBD1. This CDR3 is 14 amino acids long. From germline, CDR1 is SQVTM and CDR2 ANQGSEA. J was trimmed by 4 bases and V by 6 bases; bases with no gene match: 6. Here the CDR3 reads CSVTRTGGPDTQYF. The CDR3 DNA follows: TGCAGCGTGACCCGGACAGGGGGCCCAGATACGCAGTATTTT.

This chain uses TRBV6-6 with TRBJ1-5; 7 positions match TRBD1. With V trimmed by 7 bases and J by 5 bases, 8 bases remained unmatched. From germline, CDR1 is MNHNY and CDR2 SVGAGI (reference sequence). The CDR3 runs 14 residues. In DNA, the CDR3 is TGTGCCAGCACCGAAAGACAGGGAGATCAGCCCCAGCATTTT. Its translation is CASTERQGDQPQHF.

The chain links TRBV6-6 to TRBJ2-7; no firm D call. The CDR3 extends over 14 amino acids. Trimming left V 0 bases short and J 3 bases short, with 9 bases between. Germline CDR1 and CDR2: MNHNY and SVGAGI (reference sequence). The CDR3 protein is CASSYSLKDYEQYF. The CDR3 DNA sequence: TGTGCCAGCAGTTACTCACTCAAAGACTACGAGCAGTACTTC.

This chain links TRBV7-2 with TRBJ2-3; 12 nucleotides match TRBD2. Germline CDR1 is SGHTA and CDR2 is FQGNSA. Trimming took 4 bases from V and 15 from J; bases not matched to a gene: 14. CDR3 size: 15 residues. CDR3 loop: CASSSQLAGGPGGYF. The CDR3 DNA reads as TGTGCCAGCAGCTCCCAGCTAGCGGGGGGGCCCGGTGGCTATTTT.

CDR3 nucleotides: TGTGCCTGGAATATTCCAGATACGCAGTATTTT. This codes for CAWNIPDTQYF. The chain recombines TRBV30 with TRBJ2-3; no definite D call. The CDR3 is 11 residues long. Germline CDR1 and CDR2: GTSNPN and SVGIG (reference sequence). Trimming shortened V by 4 bases and J by 4 bases, and 6 bases separated the two germline ends.

The chain carries TRBV27 and TRBJ2-2; 8 bases fit TRBD1. The germline V gene has CDR1 MNHEY and CDR2 SMNVEV (reference sequence). With V trimmed by 8 bases and J by 1 base, 12 bases remained unmatched. The CDR3 contains 17 residues. The CDR3 bases are TGTGCCAGCCAGAATTACGCCGGGACAGGGAACACCGGGGAGCTGTTTTTT. The encoded protein is CASQNYAGTGNTGELFF.

This sequence joins TRBV4-3 and TRBJ1-6, with a tentative D call TRBD1 (6 bases). Trimming took off 0 bases at V and 7 bases at J, with 10 bases between the two ends. CDR3 length: 15 amino acids. CDR1 is LGHNA and CDR2 is YSLEER in the germline V gene. CDR3 region: CASSQEERGNSPLHF. The CDR3 nucleotides are TGCGCCAGCAGCCAAGAAGAGAGGGGGAATTCACCCCTCCACTTT.

CDR3 loop: CASSQPGGTDTQYF. CDR3 DNA: TGTGCCAGCAGCCAACCCGGGGGCACAGATACGCAGTATTTT. The chain has TRBV7-9 and TRBJ2-3, with a tentative D call TRBD2 (5 bases). Germline CDR1 SEHNR, CDR2 FQNEAQ (reference sequence). The CDR3 spans 14 residues. The V end lost 5 bases, the J end lost 1 base, and 10 bases lay between the germline ends.

The V and J genes are TRBV28 and TRBJ2-7; D uncertain. The CDR3 sequence is 14 residues long. Trimming cost V 3 bases and J 2 bases, with 11 bases left between them. Germline V lookup: CDR1 MDHEN, CDR2 SYDVKM. CDR3 amino acids: CASSLAVSTYEQYF. The CDR3 DNA reads TGTGCCAGCAGTTTGGCAGTCAGTACCTACGAGCAGTACTTC.

This chain joins TRBV19 and TRBJ1-1; 7 bases fit TRBD1. The CDR3 spans 12 residues. J gave up 5 bases and V 6 bases, and 3 bases lay outside the gene matches. Germline-derived CDR1 and CDR2 are LNHDA and SQIVND (reference sequence). CDR3 sequence (DNA): TGTGCCAGTAGCAAGGGGGCTACTGAAGCTTTCTTT. Its protein product is CASSKGATEAFF.

This chain connects TRBV5-6 to TRBJ2-7; weak D call: TRBD1 (6 bases). Germline assignment: CDR1 SGHDT and CDR2 YYEEEE. The CDR3 covers 15 residues. Trimming left V 4 bases short and J 0 bases short, with 14 bases between. The DNA of the CDR3 is TGTGCCAGCAGCCCACAGGGACCTACCTCCTACGAGCAGTACTTC. This encodes CASSPQGPTSYEQYF.

The chain carries TRBV10-3 and TRBJ2-7, with 9 bases lining up with TRBD2. Germline CDR1 is ENHRY and CDR2 is SYGVKD. This CDR3 spans 16 amino acids. The J segment lost 2 bases and the V segment lost 2 bases, leaving 7 bases of the junction unmatched. The CDR3 DNA is TGTGCCATCAGTGAGCCAGCGGGAGGTTCCCCCTACGAGCAGTACTTC. Translation gives CAISEPAGGSPYEQYF.

The CDR3 DNA follows: TGTGCCAGCTCATCGGACAGGATTAGCACAGATACGCAGTATTTT. This encodes CASSSDRISTDTQYF. The J gene is TRBJ2-3, the V gene TRBV18; 7 bases are a match to TRBD1. The germline gives CDR1 KGHSH, CDR2 LQKENI. After removal of 5 bases from V and 0 bases from J, the junction contained 5 bases not matched to a gene. The CDR3 consists of 15 residues.

The chain combines TRBV5-1 with TRBJ2-1; 7 bases align to TRBD1. Trimming at V came to 1 base and at J to 0 bases, leaving 4 bases not matched to a gene. This CDR3 contains 16 residues. Germline V gives CDR1 SGHRS, CDR2 YFSETQ. The CDR3 loop is CASSLWGQSSYNEQFF. CDR3 DNA: TGCGCCAGCAGCTTGTGGGGACAGAGCTCCTACAATGAGCAGTTCTTC.

This clone was seen only a few times. The J gene is TRBJ1-5, the V gene TRBV19; 9 bases match TRBD1. This CDR3 has 17 residues. Germline V gives CDR1 LNHDA, CDR2 SQIVND (reference sequence). V was pared by 5 bases and J by 4 bases, with 12 bases of the junction left unmatched. The CDR3 spells CASSLSRDRVQNQPQHF. In nucleotides, the CDR3 is TGTGCCAGTAGTCTGTCGAGGGACAGGGTCCAAAATCAGCCCCAGCATTTT.

The chain links TRBV6-6 to TRBJ1-1, with D possibly being TRBD1 (5 bases). CDR3 length: 15 amino acids. Germline V gives CDR1 MNHNY, CDR2 SVGAGI (reference sequence). V was trimmed by 2 bases and J by 4 bases, leaving 14 bases between them. The CDR3 DNA is TGTGCCAGCAGTTACGCGGGCAGGGAGGTCACTGAAGCTTTCTTT. This gives the protein CASSYAGREVTEAFF.

This sequence joins TRBV27 and TRBJ2-7; no firm D call. In germline, CDR1 is MNHEY, CDR2 SMNVEV (reference sequence). This CDR3 region has 14 residues. Trimming stripped 4 bases from V and 3 bases from J, with 13 bases between. Written as DNA, the CDR3 is TGTGCCAGCAGTTACTCCCATCCGGGCTACGAGCAGTACTTC. Protein: CASSYSHPGYEQYF.

The chain is built from TRBV6-5 and TRBJ1-1, with D tentatively TRBD1 (6 bases). The CDR3 covers 15 residues. Looked up from germline, CDR1 is MNHEY and CDR2 is SVGAGI. Trimming removed 4 bases at V and 1 base at J, with 13 bases between. CDR3 sequence reads: CASSLTTGQNTEAFF. In DNA form, the CDR3 reads TGTGCCAGCAGTTTAACGACAGGCCAGAACACTGAAGCTTTCTTT.

The chain uses TRBV19 and TRBJ2-5; 13 bases agree with TRBD2. V dropped 3 bases and J dropped 4; count of bases not matched to a gene: 11. CDR1 is LNHDA and CDR2 is SQIVND in the germline V gene (reference sequence). The CDR3 length is 18 residues. CDR3 sequence (DNA): TGTGCCAGTAGTATGGGGTCACTAGCGGGGGGGAGGGGAGAGACCCAGTACTTC. Amino acids: CASSMGSLAGGRGETQYF.